These T cell receptor beta chains were read from a single sample in a study of glioma-infiltrating T cells after dendritic cell vaccination. Sequencing used immunoSEQ multiplex PCR; TCRdb keeps in-frame clones, though not all of them. The profile shows some 46,000 clones, about 88% of them singletons. The input for sequencing was blood, taken after dendritic cell vaccination. The receptors were sampled from a human donor with glioblastoma. The CDR3 runs from the conserved cysteine through the conserved F or W. The order of the fields is D gene, clone size, J gene, V gene, CDR3 DNA, CDR3 protein. A D gene is named only where the DNA matches it firmly. Some rows have no size entry. The others give once, few or many, or a class for an expanded clone.

D gene: -
clone size: -
J gene: TRBJ2-7
V gene: TRBV5-1
CDR3 DNA: TGCGCCAGCGGAAGGGGGTCTCCATCCTACGAGCAGTACTTC
CDR3 protein: CASGRGSPSYEQYF

D gene: TRBD2
clone size: once
J gene: TRBJ2-1
V gene: TRBV7-3
CDR3 DNA: TGTGCCAGCAGCCTTTCACCGACTAGCGGACTCGGCAATGAGCAGTTCTTC
CDR3 protein: CASSLSPTSGLGNEQFF

D gene: -
clone size: -
J gene: TRBJ1-4
V gene: TRBV7-6
CDR3 DNA: TGTGCCAGCAGCCCGTTACGGGTGGATAGGGGAATGGATGAAAAACTGTTTTTT
CDR3 protein: CASSPLRVDRGMDEKLFF

D gene: -
clone size: once
J gene: TRBJ1-5
V gene: TRBV11-2
CDR3 DNA: TGTGCCAGCAGCCTGGACCCGTTAGGAGGGCAGCCCCAGCATTTT
CDR3 protein: CASSLDPLGGQPQHF

D gene: -
clone size: -
J gene: TRBJ1-4
V gene: TRBV6-6
CDR3 DNA: TGTGCCAGCAGGGGCCGGAATGAAAAACTGTTTTTT
CDR3 protein: CASRGRNEKLFF

D gene: -
clone size: -
J gene: TRBJ1-2
V gene: TRBV6-1
CDR3 DNA: TGTGCCAGCAGCTCCGGGAGGGGAGGTGGCTATGGCTACACCTTC
CDR3 protein: CASSSGRGGGYGYTF

D gene: -
clone size: -
J gene: TRBJ2-5
V gene: TRBV6-1
CDR3 DNA: TGTGCCAGCAGTGAACTTGGGGCCGTAGGACGGGCATACTTC
CDR3 protein: CASSELGAVGRAYF

D gene: -
clone size: -
J gene: TRBJ2-2
V gene: TRBV7-9
CDR3 DNA: TGTGCCAGCAGACTCCTCGAGGGAGCGGCCGGGGAGCTGTTTTTT
CDR3 protein: CASRLLEGAAGELFF

D gene: TRBD1
clone size: -
J gene: TRBJ2-1
V gene: TRBV27
CDR3 DNA: TGTGCCAGCGTCCCGACAGGGAGAGGCAATGAGCAGTTCTTC
CDR3 protein: CASVPTGRGNEQFF

D gene: TRBD1
clone size: -
J gene: TRBJ2-1
V gene: TRBV6-6
CDR3 DNA: TGTGCCAGCAGTTACGGGACAGGGCAGAATGAGCAGTTCTTC
CDR3 protein: CASSYGTGQNEQFF

D gene: TRBD1
clone size: -
J gene: TRBJ1-1
V gene: TRBV18
CDR3 DNA: TGTGCCAGCTCACTCGGACAGGGAAGTCGGACTGAAGCTTTCTTT
CDR3 protein: CASSLGQGSRTEAFF

D gene: TRBD1
clone size: -
J gene: TRBJ1-1
V gene: TRBV6-6
CDR3 DNA: TGTGCCAGCAGCGAAACAGGGGGAGGGGTCAACACTGAAGCTTTCTTT
CDR3 protein: CASSETGGGVNTEAFF

D gene: -
clone size: few
J gene: TRBJ1-1
V gene: TRBV7-3
CDR3 DNA: TGTGCCAGCAGCTTAGAGTACAACACTGAAGCTTTCTTT
CDR3 protein: CASSLEYNTEAFF

D gene: TRBD2
clone size: -
J gene: TRBJ2-1
V gene: TRBV6-5
CDR3 DNA: TGTGCCAGCAGTTACACGGCGATTAGCGGGAGGGCCCCGCAGTTCTTC
CDR3 protein: CASSYTAISGRAPQFF

D gene: -
clone size: -
J gene: TRBJ1-5
V gene: TRBV7-9
CDR3 DNA: TGTGCCAGCAGCTTTGGGAGTCAGCCCCAGCATTTT
CDR3 protein: CASSFGSQPQHF

D gene: TRBD1
clone size: -
J gene: TRBJ2-2
V gene: TRBV9
CDR3 DNA: TGTGCCAGCAGCTCTTGGACAGGGAAGAACACCGGGGAGCTGTTTTTT
CDR3 protein: CASSSWTGKNTGELFF

D gene: -
clone size: -
J gene: TRBJ1-1
V gene: TRBV28
CDR3 DNA: TGTGCCAGCAGTCCGCAGGTGAACACTGAAGCTTTCTTT
CDR3 protein: CASSPQVNTEAFF

D gene: -
clone size: once
J gene: TRBJ2-1
V gene: TRBV19
CDR3 DNA: TGTGCCAGTAGTAGCTATGTTATACTCAATGAGCAGTTCTTC
CDR3 protein: CASSSYVILNEQFF

D gene: -
clone size: -
J gene: TRBJ1-1
V gene: TRBV30
CDR3 DNA: TGTGCCTGGAGTAGAGACACGGATAAAGCTTTCTTT
CDR3 protein: CAWSRDTDKAFF

D gene: -
clone size: -
J gene: TRBJ1-2
V gene: TRBV28
CDR3 DNA: TGTGCCAGCAGTTCTGCAGGGGCCAACTATGGCTACACCTTC
CDR3 protein: CASSSAGANYGYTF

D gene: TRBD1
clone size: -
J gene: TRBJ2-2
V gene: TRBV27
CDR3 DNA: TGTGCCAGCGCCCCCGGACAGGGGCGTACCGGGGAGCTGTTTTTT
CDR3 protein: CASAPGQGRTGELFF

D gene: -
clone size: few
J gene: TRBJ1-1
V gene: TRBV6-1
CDR3 DNA: TGTGCCAGCAGTGAAGCAGGGCGGGGCGACGCTTTCTTT
CDR3 protein: CASSEAGRGDAFF

D gene: TRBD2
clone size: once
J gene: TRBJ2-5
V gene: TRBV7-2
CDR3 DNA: TGTGCCAGCAGCACCGGGGGGGAGACCCAGTACTTC
CDR3 protein: CASSTGGETQYF

D gene: TRBD1
clone size: -
J gene: TRBJ1-5
V gene: TRBV18
CDR3 DNA: TGTGCCAGCTCATACACAGGGGGCGGGAATCAGCCCCAGCATTTT
CDR3 protein: CASSYTGGGNQPQHF

D gene: TRBD2
clone size: -
J gene: TRBJ2-2
V gene: TRBV4-2
CDR3 DNA: TGTGCCAGCAGCCAAGAGCCTAGCGGGAGGACGGCCGGGGAGCTGTTTTTT
CDR3 protein: CASSQEPSGRTAGELFF

D gene: TRBD1
clone size: -
J gene: TRBJ2-7
V gene: TRBV18
CDR3 DNA: TGTGCCAGCTCACCAATAGACAGGGGCTACGAGCAGTACTTC
CDR3 protein: CASSPIDRGYEQYF

D gene: TRBD2
clone size: -
J gene: TRBJ2-1
V gene: TRBV6-6
CDR3 DNA: TGTGCCAGCAGTTACCCCGGACTAGCGGGGCACAATGAGCAGTTCTTC
CDR3 protein: CASSYPGLAGHNEQFF

D gene: TRBD2
clone size: -
J gene: TRBJ2-1
V gene: TRBV4-2
CDR3 DNA: TGTGCCAGCAGCCAATCGACTAGCGGGAGAGAGGGCTACAATGAGCAGTTCTTC
CDR3 protein: CASSQSTSGREGYNEQFF

D gene: TRBD2
clone size: -
J gene: TRBJ2-2
V gene: TRBV29-1
CDR3 DNA: TGCAGCGTTGAGGGGGGGACCGGGGAGCTGTTTTTT
CDR3 protein: CSVEGGTGELFF

D gene: TRBD2
clone size: -
J gene: TRBJ2-3
V gene: TRBV29-1
CDR3 DNA: TGCAGCGTTGATGGCCCGAGCGGGAGGGCGCGCACAGATACGCAGTATTTT
CDR3 protein: CSVDGPSGRARTDTQYF

D gene: -
clone size: few
J gene: TRBJ1-1
V gene: TRBV4-1
CDR3 DNA: TGCGCCAGCAGCCCCAACAGGGTCGGTACTGAAGCTTTCTTT
CDR3 protein: CASSPNRVGTEAFF

D gene: -
clone size: -
J gene: TRBJ2-7
V gene: TRBV30
CDR3 DNA: TGTGCCTGGAGTCGTATGTATACCGCAGGTTCCTACGAGCAGTACTTC
CDR3 protein: CAWSRMYTAGSYEQYF

D gene: -
clone size: -
J gene: TRBJ2-2
V gene: TRBV10-3
CDR3 DNA: TGTGCCACTCAGGGCAACAAGGGATCGAACACCGGGGAGCTGTTTTTT
CDR3 protein: CATQGNKGSNTGELFF

D gene: TRBD1
clone size: few
J gene: TRBJ1-2
V gene: TRBV13
CDR3 DNA: TGTGCCAGCAGCTCCCGGACAGGGTCTTTGTATGGCTACACCTTC
CDR3 protein: CASSSRTGSLYGYTF

D gene: -
clone size: -
J gene: TRBJ2-5
V gene: TRBV4-1
CDR3 DNA: TGCGCCAGCAGCCCGAGGCTTGGACAAGAGACCCAGTACTTC
CDR3 protein: CASSPRLGQETQYF

D gene: -
clone size: -
J gene: TRBJ1-1
V gene: TRBV7-9
CDR3 DNA: TGTGCCAGCAGCTTGGGGGCCATGGAAGCTTTCTTT
CDR3 protein: CASSLGAMEAFF

D gene: TRBD1
clone size: -
J gene: TRBJ1-1
V gene: TRBV18
CDR3 DNA: TGTGCCAGCTCACCATGGTACAGGGGGAACACTGAAGCTTTCTTT
CDR3 protein: CASSPWYRGNTEAFF

D gene: -
clone size: -
J gene: TRBJ1-2
V gene: TRBV7-2
CDR3 DNA: TGTGCCAGCAGCTTAGGACAGAACTATGGCTACACCTTC
CDR3 protein: CASSLGQNYGYTF

D gene: -
clone size: -
J gene: TRBJ1-3
V gene: TRBV7-8
CDR3 DNA: TGTGCCAGCAGCGCAGGCCGGTACTCTGGAAACACCATATATTTT
CDR3 protein: CASSAGRYSGNTIYF

D gene: -
clone size: -
J gene: TRBJ1-1
V gene: TRBV2
CDR3 DNA: TGTGCCAGCAGTAGCACAGGGTGGGCTGAAGCTTTCTTT
CDR3 protein: CASSSTGWAEAFF

D gene: -
clone size: -
J gene: TRBJ2-7
V gene: TRBV4-3
CDR3 DNA: TGCGCCAGCAGCCAAGATAGGAACGGGAACTACGAGCAGTACTTC
CDR3 protein: CASSQDRNGNYEQYF

D gene: -
clone size: -
J gene: TRBJ1-5
V gene: TRBV4-2
CDR3 DNA: TGTGCCAGCAGCCAAGACCTAGCGGGGGCGAATCAGCCCCAGCATTTT
CDR3 protein: CASSQDLAGANQPQHF

D gene: TRBD1
clone size: -
J gene: TRBJ2-7
V gene: TRBV13
CDR3 DNA: TGTGCCAGCAGCTGGGCCGCACAGGGGGCTCACGAGCAGTACTTC
CDR3 protein: CASSWAAQGAHEQYF

D gene: TRBD2
clone size: -
J gene: TRBJ2-3
V gene: TRBV5-1
CDR3 DNA: TGCGCCAGCAGCTTGGGACTAGCGGATAGGACAGATACGCAGTATTTT
CDR3 protein: CASSLGLADRTDTQYF

D gene: -
clone size: -
J gene: TRBJ2-3
V gene: TRBV29-1
CDR3 DNA: TGCAGCGTTGCCCCTAGCGGAGGGGGAACGGATACGCAGTATTTT
CDR3 protein: CSVAPSGGGTDTQYF

D gene: -
clone size: once
J gene: TRBJ2-7
V gene: TRBV6-5
CDR3 DNA: TGTGCCAGCAGTTACTCAGGTAGAAGAGGCGAGCAGTACTTC
CDR3 protein: CASSYSGRRGEQYF

D gene: -
clone size: medium-sized
J gene: TRBJ1-1
V gene: TRBV25-1
CDR3 DNA: TGTGCCAGCCAGGGCCCTGCATACACTGAAGCTTTCTTT
CDR3 protein: CASQGPAYTEAFF

D gene: TRBD1
clone size: few
J gene: TRBJ1-4
V gene: TRBV5-4
CDR3 DNA: TGTGCCAGCTCGTTGACCGGGACAGGGCGTGAAAAACTGTTTTTT
CDR3 protein: CASSLTGTGREKLFF

D gene: -
clone size: -
J gene: TRBJ2-1
V gene: TRBV10-2
CDR3 DNA: TGCGCCAGCAGTGGACAGACGGCTAATGAGCAGTTCTTC
CDR3 protein: CASSGQTANEQFF

D gene: -
clone size: -
J gene: TRBJ2-2
V gene: TRBV19
CDR3 DNA: TGTGCCAGTACTGAGGGCTACACCGGGGAGCTGTTTTTT
CDR3 protein: CASTEGYTGELFF

D gene: -
clone size: -
J gene: TRBJ2-1
V gene: TRBV15
CDR3 DNA: TGTGCCACCACTCCGACTAGAGAAGGTATCAATGAGCAGTTCTTC
CDR3 protein: CATTPTREGINEQFF

D gene: TRBD1
clone size: -
J gene: TRBJ1-2
V gene: TRBV9
CDR3 DNA: TGTGCCAGCAGCCTAGGACAGGGTACTTCTGGCTACACCTTC
CDR3 protein: CASSLGQGTSGYTF